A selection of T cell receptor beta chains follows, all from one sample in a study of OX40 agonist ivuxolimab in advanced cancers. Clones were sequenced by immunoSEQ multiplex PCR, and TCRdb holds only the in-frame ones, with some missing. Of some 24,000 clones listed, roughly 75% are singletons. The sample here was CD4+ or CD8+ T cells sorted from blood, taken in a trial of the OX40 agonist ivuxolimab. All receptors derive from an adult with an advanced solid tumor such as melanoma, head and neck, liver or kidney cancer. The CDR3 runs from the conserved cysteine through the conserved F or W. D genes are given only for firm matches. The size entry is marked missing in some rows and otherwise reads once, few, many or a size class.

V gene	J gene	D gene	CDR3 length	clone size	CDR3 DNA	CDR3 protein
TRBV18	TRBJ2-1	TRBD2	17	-	TGTGCCAGCTCACCAACGACTAGCGGCGGTTCCTACAATGAGCAGTTCTTC	CASSPTTSGGSYNEQFF
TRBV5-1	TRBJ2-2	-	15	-	TGCGCCAGCAGCTTGGAAGGGGGAAGCACCGGGGAGCTGTTTTTT	CASSLEGGSTGELFF
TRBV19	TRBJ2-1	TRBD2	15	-	TGTGCCAGTAGGGGCACTAGCGGGAGGTACAATGAGCAGTTCTTC	CASRGTSGRYNEQFF
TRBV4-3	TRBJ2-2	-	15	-	TGCGCCAGCAGCCAAGTCGTAGGTAACACCGGGGAGCTGTTTTTT	CASSQVVGNTGELFF
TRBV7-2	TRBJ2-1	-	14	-	TGTGCCAGCAGCTTAGGATGGCAGAGGAATGAGCAGTTCTTC	CASSLGWQRNEQFF
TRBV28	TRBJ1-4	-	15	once	TGTGCCAGCAGTCCCCCAGGGGCCTATAATGAAAAACTGTTTTTT	CASSPPGAYNEKLFF
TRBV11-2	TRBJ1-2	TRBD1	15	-	TGTGCCAGCAGCTCCACGAGGACAGGGAACTATGGCTACACCTTC	CASSSTRTGNYGYTF
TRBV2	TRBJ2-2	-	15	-	TGTGCCAGCAGTTGGACAGTAACGAACACCGGGGAGCTGTTTTTT	CASSWTVTNTGELFF
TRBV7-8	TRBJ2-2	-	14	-	TGTGCCAGCAGCTCCACTTTTAACACCGGGGAGCTGTTTTTT	CASSSTFNTGELFF
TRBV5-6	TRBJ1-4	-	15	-	TGTGCCAGCAGCTTGGCCGGCGGTGGTAATGAAAAACTGTTTTTT	CASSLAGGGNEKLFF
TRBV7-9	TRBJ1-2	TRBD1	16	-	TGTGCCAGCAGCTTCCCCGGGACAGACTCTAACTATGGCTACACCTTC	CASSFPGTDSNYGYTF
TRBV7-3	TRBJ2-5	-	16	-	TGTGCCAGCAGCTTAATGCCAGCTGGGGGCCAAGAGACCCAGTACTTC	CASSLMPAGGQETQYF